These T cell receptor beta chains were read from a single sample in a study of blood T cell repertoires in COVID-19. TCRdb's copy holds only in-frame clones and misses some; the assay was immunoSEQ multiplex PCR. The sample holds roughly 77,000 clones, roughly 85% seen once. Specimen: peripheral blood. The receptors were gathered from a man in his sixties with active or convalescent COVID-19. Each CDR3 is given with its conserved first and last residue. A D gene is named only where the DNA matches it firmly. Expanded clones are given a class, and other clones once, few, many or no size at all.

clone_size: -
j_call: TRBJ2-3
v_call: TRBV4-3
d_call: TRBD2
cdr3_aa: CASSQGMGGYTDTQYF
cdr3_nt: TGCGCCAGCAGCCAAGGGATGGGGGGGTACACAGATACGCAGTATTTT

clone_size: -
j_call: TRBJ2-5
v_call: TRBV23-1
d_call: -
cdr3_aa: CASSPSIRDQETQYF
cdr3_nt: TGCGCCAGCAGTCCCTCGATTAGAGACCAAGAGACCCAGTACTTC

clone_size: -
j_call: TRBJ1-2
v_call: TRBV15
d_call: -
cdr3_aa: CATSRDFAVLYGYTF
cdr3_nt: TGTGCCACCAGCAGAGATTTCGCGGTACTCTATGGCTACACCTTC

clone_size: -
j_call: TRBJ2-5
v_call: TRBV18
d_call: TRBD2
cdr3_aa: CASSPPGLAGPRETQYF
cdr3_nt: TGTGCCAGCTCACCACCGGGACTAGCGGGGCCGCGGGAGACCCAGTACTTC

clone_size: once
j_call: TRBJ1-2
v_call: TRBV4-3
d_call: TRBD1
cdr3_aa: CASSQGDRRYGYTF
cdr3_nt: TGCGCCAGCAGCCAGGGGGACAGGAGGTATGGCTACACCTTC

clone_size: -
j_call: TRBJ2-2
v_call: TRBV3-1/TRBV3-2
d_call: -
cdr3_aa: CASSQEDTNTGELFF
cdr3_nt: TGTGCCAGCAGCCAAGAAGACACGAACACCGGGGAGCTGTTTTTT

clone_size: -
j_call: TRBJ1-2
v_call: TRBV27
d_call: TRBD1
cdr3_aa: CASSPQGTQGGNYGYTF
cdr3_nt: TGTGCCAGCAGTCCCCAGGGGACGCAGGGGGGCAACTATGGCTACACCTTC

clone_size: -
j_call: TRBJ2-5
v_call: TRBV5-4
d_call: TRBD2
cdr3_aa: CASSHQTSPGTQYF
cdr3_nt: TGTGCCAGCAGCCACCAGACTAGCCCAGGGACCCAGTACTTC

clone_size: -
j_call: TRBJ2-1
v_call: TRBV7-2
d_call: -
cdr3_aa: CASSPPYPLGEQFF
cdr3_nt: TGTGCCAGCAGCCCCCCATATCCTCTAGGTGAGCAGTTCTTC

clone_size: few
j_call: TRBJ1-3
v_call: TRBV5-4
d_call: -
cdr3_aa: CASSQYGQENTIYF
cdr3_nt: TGTGCCAGCAGCCAATACGGCCAGGAAAACACCATATATTTT

clone_size: -
j_call: TRBJ1-5
v_call: TRBV12-3/TRBV12-4
d_call: -
cdr3_aa: CASNWGGNQPQHF
cdr3_nt: TGTGCCAGCAATTGGGGGGGCAATCAGCCCCAGCATTTT

clone_size: -
j_call: TRBJ2-3
v_call: TRBV28
d_call: -
cdr3_aa: CASSLRWAKRSTDTQYF
cdr3_nt: TGTGCCAGCAGTTTACGGTGGGCAAAGAGAAGCACAGATACGCAGTATTTT

clone_size: -
j_call: TRBJ1-5
v_call: TRBV19
d_call: -
cdr3_aa: CASSIWGRNQPQHF
cdr3_nt: TGTGCCAGTAGTATATGGGGGCGGAATCAGCCCCAGCATTTT

clone_size: -
j_call: TRBJ2-3
v_call: TRBV7-6
d_call: -
cdr3_aa: CASSPASGKADTQYF
cdr3_nt: TGTGCCAGCAGCCCGGCATCGGGGAAGGCAGATACGCAGTATTTT

clone_size: -
j_call: TRBJ1-1
v_call: TRBV7-9
d_call: -
cdr3_aa: CASSLSGGTEAFF
cdr3_nt: TGTGCCAGCAGCTTGTCGGGGGGGACTGAAGCTTTCTTT